This T cell receptor beta chain was sequenced during a study of blood T cell repertoires in COVID-19. At the level of the study: The samples span acute and convalescent COVID-19 from the United States, Italy and Spain. T cells, B-cell-depleted T cells, or PBMCs provided the cDNA or gDNA that served as material.

The V and J ends lost 8 bases and 5 bases respectively, with 6 bases between them. This CDR3 is built from 10 residues. The protocol was immunoSEQ multiplex PCR, while the TCRdb copy is restricted to in-frame clones and leaves out a portion. Among about 180,000 clones listed, about 88% were seen once. The sequence was collected from a young woman with active or convalescent COVID-19. Sequencing used peripheral blood. The rearrangement uses TRBV12-3 or TRBV12-4 and TRBJ2-5, with D unclear. CDR3 nucleotides: TGTGCCAGCTCCGGGGAGACCCAGTACTTC. Its translation: CASSGETQYF.